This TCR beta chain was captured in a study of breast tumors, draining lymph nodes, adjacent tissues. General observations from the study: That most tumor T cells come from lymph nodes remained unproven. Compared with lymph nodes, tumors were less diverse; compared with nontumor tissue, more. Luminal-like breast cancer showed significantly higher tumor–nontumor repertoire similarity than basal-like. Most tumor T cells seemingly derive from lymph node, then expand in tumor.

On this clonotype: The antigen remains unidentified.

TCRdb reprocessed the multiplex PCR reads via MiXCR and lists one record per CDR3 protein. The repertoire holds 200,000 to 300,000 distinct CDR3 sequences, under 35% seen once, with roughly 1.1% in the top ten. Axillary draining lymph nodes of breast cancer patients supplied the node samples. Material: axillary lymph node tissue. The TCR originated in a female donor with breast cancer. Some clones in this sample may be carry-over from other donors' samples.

CDR3 region: CSARALGTGSEQYF. CDR3 DNA sequence: TGCAGTGCTAGAGCCCTGGGGACAGGGTCCGAGCAGTACTTC. This chain uses TRBV20-1 with TRBJ2-7, with TRBD1 matching over 9 bases. V lost 1 base and J lost 6; bases outside the gene matches: 7. CDR1 is DFQATT and CDR2 is SNEGSKA in the germline V gene (reference sequence). This CDR3 spans 14 amino acids.